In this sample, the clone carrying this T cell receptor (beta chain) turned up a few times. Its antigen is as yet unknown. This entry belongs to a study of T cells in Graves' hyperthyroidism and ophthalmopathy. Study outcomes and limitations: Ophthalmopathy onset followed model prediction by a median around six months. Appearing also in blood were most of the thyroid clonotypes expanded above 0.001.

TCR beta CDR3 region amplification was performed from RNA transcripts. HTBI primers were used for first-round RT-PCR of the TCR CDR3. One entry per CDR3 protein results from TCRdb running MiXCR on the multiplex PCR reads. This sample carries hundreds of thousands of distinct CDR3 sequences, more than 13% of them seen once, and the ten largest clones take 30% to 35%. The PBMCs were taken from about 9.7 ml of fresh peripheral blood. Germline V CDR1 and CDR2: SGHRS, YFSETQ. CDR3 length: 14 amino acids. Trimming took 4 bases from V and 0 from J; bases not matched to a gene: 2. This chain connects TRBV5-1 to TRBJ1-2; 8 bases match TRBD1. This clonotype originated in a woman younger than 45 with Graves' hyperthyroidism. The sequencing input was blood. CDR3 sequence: CASSPDRANYGYTF. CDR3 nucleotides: TGCGCCAGCAGCCCGGACAGGGCTAACTATGGCTACACCTTC.